Detailed here is one TCR beta chain. These data come from a study of blood T cell repertoires in COVID-19. Repertoires were generated with immunoSEQ multiplex PCR, while TCRdb's copy carries only in-frame clones and drops some. The sample yields approximately 150,000 clones, approximately 90% seen once. CDR1 SGHTA and CDR2 FQGTGA come from the germline V gene. The CDR3 extends over 15 amino acids. J lost 7 bases, V lost 3 bases, and 7 bases had no gene match. Sequenced: peripheral blood. This TCR derives from a human donor in a cohort sampled during active COVID-19. This chain connects TRBV7-3 to TRBJ2-1; 9 bases are a match to TRBD2. The CDR3: CASSFSGGLRNEQFF. CDR3 nucleotides: TGTGCCAGCAGCTTTAGCGGGGGCCTAAGGAATGAGCAGTTCTTC.